This entry lists 10 T cell receptor beta chains sequenced from one sample in a study of OX40 agonist ivuxolimab in advanced cancers. The data were produced by immunoSEQ multiplex PCR, yet TCRdb's version contains in-frame clones alone and is incomplete. Seen here are about 61,000 clones, roughly 87% observed once, and the top ten hold 3.4%. The specimen was CD4+ or CD8+ T cells sorted from blood, collected in a trial of the OX40 agonist ivuxolimab. The receptors were gathered from an adult with an advanced solid tumor such as melanoma, head and neck, liver or kidney cancer.

In its sample, this clone was seen once. The rearrangement uses TRBV5-4 and TRBJ1-1, with 8 bases aligning to TRBD1. In germline, CDR1 is SGHNT, CDR2 YYREEE (reference sequence). The CDR3 length is 14 residues. V shed 6 bases, J shed 5 bases, and the junction held 9 bases outside the gene matches. The CDR3: CASTLGQGLTEAFF. For the CDR3, the DNA is TGTGCCAGCACCCTAGGACAGGGCCTAACTGAAGCTTTCTTT.

The V gene is TRBV7-2, the J gene TRBJ2-4; D unresolved. This CDR3 is built from 15 residues. Germline V gene data show CDR1 as SGHTA and CDR2 as FQGNSA. V was clipped by 5 bases and J by 1 base, with 12 bases between them. CDR3 amino acids: CASSPMVGAKNIQYF. The CDR3 DNA follows: TGTGCCAGCAGCCCGATGGTAGGGGCCAAAAACATTCAGTACTTC.

The chain employs TRBV7-9 and TRBJ2-7, with a tentative D call TRBD1 (6 bases). The CDR3 has 14 residues. V was shortened by 3 bases and J by 2 bases, with 11 bases between the two germline ends. Germline lookup yields CDR1 SEHNR and CDR2 FQNEAQ (reference sequence). CDR3 DNA sequence: TGTGCCAGCAGCTTGGTCCAGGGGCCCTACGAGCAGTACTTC. It translates to CASSLVQGPYEQYF.

This chain uses TRBV28 with TRBJ2-5; 7 nucleotides agree with TRBD1. Losses at the gene ends were 5 bases for V and 4 bases for J; bases not matched to a gene: 7. CDR3 size: 14 residues. Germline-derived CDR1 and CDR2 are MDHEN and SYDVKM. The chain's CDR3 is CASSRPQGVETQYF. CDR3 DNA: TGTGCCAGCAGTCGCCCGCAGGGGGTAGAGACCCAGTACTTC.

The rearrangement joins TRBV9 to TRBJ1-5; D is uncertain. CDR1 SGDLS and CDR2 YYNGEE come from the germline V gene. Trimming took off 0 bases at V and 2 bases at J, with 9 bases between the two ends. CDR3 length equals 15 residues. The DNA for the CDR3 is TGTGCCAGCAGCGTAGAGGCAGGTGGCAATCAGCCCCAGCATTTT. Translated, it gives CASSVEAGGNQPQHF.

The chain combines TRBV4-1 with TRBJ2-1; TRBD2 agrees at 10 bases. The CDR3 extends over 19 amino acids. V dropped 1 base and J dropped 0; count of bases not matched to a gene: 9. CDR1 is MGHRA, CDR2 YSYEKL, per germline. The CDR3: CASSQGRAGGLSSYNEQFF. CDR3 in DNA: TGCGCCAGCAGCCAAGGTCGAGCGGGGGGGTTAAGCTCCTACAATGAGCAGTTCTTC.

V is TRBV23-1 and J is TRBJ2-5, with unresolved D. TRBV23-1 is an ORF; its function is uncertain. Trimming removed 0 bases at V and 2 bases at J, with 10 bases between. The CDR3 runs 15 residues. CDR3: CASSQSLHPQETQYF. As DNA, the CDR3 is TGCGCCAGCAGTCAATCCCTCCATCCACAAGAGACCCAGTACTTC.

The J gene is TRBJ1-2, the V gene TRBV10-3; TRBD1 matches at 10 bases. CDR3 length equals 17 residues. Trimming took 10 bases from V and 1 from J; bases not matched to a gene: 15. CDR1 and CDR2 (germline): ENHRY, SYGVKD. CDR3 coding DNA: TGTGCCACCCAGTCTCCAACCGGGACAGGGGTTAACTATGGCTACACCTTC. Amino acids: CATQSPTGTGVNYGYTF.

The CDR3 sequence is CASSRDRDQPQHF. Here the CDR3 DNA reads TGTGCCAGCAGCCGGGACAGAGACCAGCCCCAGCATTTT. The J gene is TRBJ1-5, the V gene TRBV7-2; the match to TRBD1 covers 7 bases. J gave up 7 bases and V 5 bases, and 5 bases lay outside the gene matches. The CDR3 runs 13 residues. Germline lookup yields CDR1 SGHTA and CDR2 FQGNSA.

The chain recombines TRBV4-3 with TRBJ1-4, with D possibly TRBD1 on 5 matching bases. Trimming removed 4 bases from V and 7 bases from J, with 10 bases in between. Germline CDR1 reads LGHNA; CDR2 reads YSLEER. The CDR3 loop spans 13 amino acids. CDR3 DNA: TGCGCCAGCAGCCGGCAGGGATCTGAAAAACTGTTTTTT. Protein: CASSRQGSEKLFF.